This T cell receptor beta chain was obtained from a study of cytomegalovirus exposure and HLA in healthy donors. General study results and limits: Later analysis identified several of the most significant clusters that appeared linked to common viral pathogens.

With 60 Vbeta and 13 Jbeta primers, the PCR was carried out. TCRdb's copy holds only in-frame clones and misses some; the assay was immunoSEQ multiplex PCR. Among 200,000 or so clones listed, roughly four fifths were seen once. As to this clone: No antigen is known for it.

The germline V gene encodes CDR1 KGHSY and CDR2 FQNENV. The germline V and J ends were trimmed by 0 bases and 4 bases, with 13 bases remaining between them. The CDR3 is made up of 15 amino acids. The genes are TRBV16 and TRBJ2-7; a possible D gene is TRBD2 (5 bases). The receptor comes from a woman aged 18-30 years in good health and CMV-seropositive. What was sequenced was PBMCs. The chain's CDR3 is CASSQSRSGGYEQYF. The CDR3 DNA reads TGTGCCAGCAGCCAATCGAGAAGCGGCGGTTACGAGCAGTACTTC.